A single sample gave rise to the 21 T cell receptor beta chains below, sequenced in a study of shared clonotypes between healthy human individuals. Libraries were prepared by immunoSEQ multiplex PCR; TCRdb keeps only in-frame clonotypes and omits some of them. Here the sample spans 600,000 to 750,000 clones, 90% being singletons. Sample: memory CD8+ T cells from PBMCs. Indicated subset: CD45RO+ cells pooled with CCR7-negative TemRA cells. The receptors derive from a man aged 18 to 30 in good health. Some clones in this sample may be carry-over from other donors' samples.

With respect to this clone: The same CDR3 arises from other DNA sequences in this sample as well. DNA for the CDR3: TGTGCCAGCAGTTACTCGCCCGAAAGCTCCTACGAGCAGTACTTC. The encoded protein is CASSYSPESSYEQYF. The chain couples TRBV6-5 to TRBJ2-7; D is ambiguous. Trimming shortened V by 0 bases and J by 0 bases, and 9 bases separated the two germline ends. Germline V lookup: CDR1 MNHEY, CDR2 SVGAGI. CDR3 size: 15 residues.

The rearrangement links TRBV27 to TRBJ2-5; 9 nucleotides match TRBD2. Germline assignment: CDR1 MNHEY and CDR2 SMNVEV (reference sequence). J lost 4 bases, V lost 3 bases, and 12 bases had no gene match. CDR3 length: 17 residues. The CDR3 spells CASSFLPARGGRETQYF. In DNA form, the CDR3 reads TGTGCCAGCAGTTTTCTCCCTGCGCGGGGGGGGAGAGAGACCCAGTACTTC.

The V call is TRBV15, the J call TRBJ2-3; possible D gene TRBD2, 6 bases. Trimming removed 8 bases from V and 0 bases from J, with 27 bases in between. The CDR3 is made up of 19 amino acids. CDR1 and CDR2 (germline): LNHNV, YYDKDF (reference sequence). As DNA, the CDR3 is TGTGCCACCGAGGGCTACCGCGAGGGCGGGGCCACTAGCACAGATACGCAGTATTTT. Encoded protein: CATEGYREGGATSTDTQYF.

V gene TRBV4-1 combines with J gene TRBJ1-4, with 10 bases fitting TRBD1. The CDR3 sequence is 17 residues long. Germline loops: CDR1 MGHRA, CDR2 YSYEKL. Germline trimming cut 6 bases from V and 8 bases from J; bases unmatched to any gene: 15. The CDR3 DNA follows: TGCGCCAGCAGTCTCCGGGACAGGGGACCGTTAGGGGAAAAACTGTTTTTT. Its protein is CASSLRDRGPLGEKLFF.

The chain joins TRBV13 to TRBJ2-1, with TRBD2 identical over 8 bases. Germline CDR1 and CDR2: PRHDT and FYEKMQ (reference sequence). Germline trimming cut 8 bases from V and 10 bases from J; bases unmatched to any gene: 10. The CDR3 sequence is 13 residues long. This CDR3 reads CASGNGRAGEQFF. The CDR3 nucleotides are TGTGCCAGCGGTAACGGGAGGGCCGGCGAGCAGTTCTTC.

The chain combines TRBV19 with TRBJ1-3, with D perhaps matching TRBD1 (5 bases). Germline V gives CDR1 LNHDA, CDR2 SQIVND (reference sequence). This CDR3 has 16 residues. Trimming stripped 5 bases from V and 4 bases from J, with 18 bases between. The CDR3 nucleotides are TGTGCCAGTAGTGAGAAAACGGGACTCGCAGGAAACACCATATATTTT. Residues: CASSEKTGLAGNTIYF.

CDR3: CASSSGQGAGETQYF. The CDR3 DNA reads TGTGCCAGCAGCTCCGGACAGGGGGCCGGAGAGACCCAGTACTTC. The chain joins TRBV7-6 to TRBJ2-5; 11 bases are a match to TRBD1. CDR1 and CDR2 from the germline V gene are SGHVS and FNYEAQ. This CDR3 contains 15 residues. V dropped 4 bases and J dropped 4; count of bases not matched to a gene: 5.

The chain links TRBV19 to TRBJ2-5, with 12 positions matching TRBD1. After removal of 3 bases from V and 5 bases from J, the junction contained 1 base not matched to a gene. The CDR3 covers 14 residues. In germline, CDR1 is LNHDA, CDR2 SQIVND (reference sequence). Written as DNA, the CDR3 is TGTGCCAGTAGTATGGGACAGGGGGCGGAGACCCAGTACTTC. Amino acids: CASSMGQGAETQYF. Full variable domain (rest looked up from reference TRBV19 and TRBJ2-5): DGGITQSPKYLFRKEGQNVTLSCEQNLNHDAMYWYRQDPGQGLRLIYYSQIVNDFQKGDIAEGYSVSREKKESFPLTVTSAQKNPTAFYLCASSMGQGAETQYFGPGTRLLVL.

This clone was recorded once. One end of the junction fails to match germline, which may point to a read error. J is TRBJ2-3 and V is TRBV7-7; possibly TRBD1 for D (6 bases). CDR1 is SSHAT, CDR2 FNYEAQ, per germline (reference sequence). The CDR3 runs 14 residues. The DNA for the CDR3 is TGCGCCAGCAGCCAGACAGCAGGGGCGGGTACGCAGTATTTT. Its translation: CASSQTAGAGTQYF.

The rearrangement uses TRBV7-9 and TRBJ2-7; TRBD1 agrees at 9 bases. CDR1 and CDR2 (germline): SEHNR, FQNEAQ (reference sequence). This CDR3 spans 14 amino acids. The V gene end was trimmed by 6 bases and the J gene end by 2 bases; junction bases not matched to a gene: 5. CDR3 bases: TGTGCCAGCAGTCAGACAGGGGGGACCTACGAGCAGTACTTC. Its translation: CASSQTGGTYEQYF.

The chain uses TRBV11-2 and TRBJ2-2; TRBD2 is a possible D gene (6 bases). The germline CDR1 and CDR2 sequences are SGHAT and FQNNGV. V lost 4 bases and J 5 bases, leaving 11 bases between the germline ends. The CDR3 runs 14 residues. The CDR3 protein is CASSSRDSTGELFF. The CDR3 coding sequence is TGTGCCAGCAGCTCCCGGGACTCGACCGGGGAGCTGTTTTTT. Using reference TRBV11-2 and TRBJ2-2 for the parts outside the CDR3, the full variable domain is EAGVAQSPRYKIIEKRQSVAFWCNPISGHATLYWYQQILGQGPKLLIQFQNNGVVDDSQLPKDRFSAERLKGVDSTLKIQPAKLEDSAVYLCASSSRDSTGELFFGEGSRLTVL.

This clone was counted a few times. The rearrangement joins TRBV29-1 to TRBJ1-1; possible D gene TRBD1, 6 bases. From germline, CDR1 is SQVTM and CDR2 ANQGSEA. V lost 1 base, J lost 0 bases, and 15 bases lay in between. The CDR3 consists of 16 residues. CDR3 sequence: CSVEAGGHQLNTEAFF. The CDR3 region has the DNA TGCAGCGTTGAAGCTGGGGGACACCAGTTGAACACTGAAGCTTTCTTT.

This clone was picked up a small number of times. The chain employs TRBV9 and TRBJ1-2; D perhaps matches TRBD1 (5 bases). The CDR3 covers 12 residues. Germline values: CDR1 SGDLS, CDR2 YYNGEE. The germline V and J ends were trimmed by 7 bases and 4 bases, with 11 bases remaining between them. The CDR3 DNA sequence: TGTGCCAGCGGGACGCCTGGCTATGGCTACACCTTC. This translates into CASGTPGYGYTF. Drawing the rest from reference TRBV9 and TRBJ1-2, the complete variable domain is DSGVTQTPKHLITATGQRVTLRCSPRSGDLSVYWYQQSLDQGLQFLIQYYNGEERAKGNILERFSAQQFPDLHSELNLSSLELGDSALYFCASGTPGYGYTFGSGTRLTVV.

This sequence joins TRBV30 and TRBJ2-6, with 8 bases that match TRBD1. The V gene's germline CDR1 is GTSNPN and CDR2 SVGIG (reference sequence). The ends lost 0 bases at V and 0 bases at J; junction bases unmatched: 10. CDR3 size: 19 residues. CDR3 nucleotide sequence: TGTGCCTGGAGTGTACCCAGACAGGGGACCTTCTCTGGGGCCAACGTCCTGACTTTC. This encodes CAWSVPRQGTFSGANVLTF.

This chain joins TRBV2 and TRBJ2-3, with 9 bases aligning to TRBD2. The CDR3 length is 15 residues. CDR1 is SNHLY and CDR2 is FYNNEI in the germline V gene. V dropped 4 bases and J dropped 2; count of bases not matched to a gene: 4. The CDR3 region has the DNA TGTGCCAGCAGTGCTCTAGCGGGGCACACAGATACGCAGTATTTT. Its translation: CASSALAGHTDTQYF.

This clone appeared a few times. This chain links TRBV30 with TRBJ1-1, with D possibly matching TRBD1 (5 bases). This CDR3 has 13 amino acids. Deletions cut 0 bases from V and 1 base from J, with 6 bases between. Germline V gives CDR1 GTSNPN, CDR2 SVGIG (reference sequence). CDR3 coding DNA: TGTGCCTGGAGTGTAGGGGAGAACACTGAAGCTTTCTTT. It is translated as CAWSVGENTEAFF.

The chain carries TRBV19 and TRBJ2-2, with TRBD1 matching over 9 bases. CDR3 length: 16 residues. Germline assignment: CDR1 LNHDA and CDR2 SQIVND (reference sequence). The J segment lost 6 bases and the V segment lost 6 bases, leaving 11 bases of the junction unmatched. CDR3 in DNA: TGTGCCAGTAGGGGGGACAGGGAAGTAGATTCCGGGGAGCTGTTTTTT. This codes for CASRGDREVDSGELFF.

This clone was observed a few times. The chain carries TRBV6-1 and TRBJ1-1, with D uncertain. Deletions cut 2 bases from V and 0 bases from J, with 7 bases between. Germline CDR1 reads MNHNS; CDR2 reads SASEGT. CDR3 size: 14 residues. The CDR3 sequence is CASSEYSLNTEAFF. In DNA form, the CDR3 reads TGTGCCAGCAGTGAATACAGCCTGAACACTGAAGCTTTCTTT.

This clone was observed many times. The V gene is TRBV14, the J gene TRBJ1-2; perhaps TRBD1 as D (6 bases). The CDR3 has 15 residues. Germline assignment: CDR1 SGHDN and CDR2 FVKESK. Deletions cut 3 bases from V and 4 bases from J, with 15 bases between. CDR3 protein: CASSHHRDGSYGYTF. CDR3 bases: TGTGCCAGCAGCCACCACAGGGACGGGAGCTATGGCTACACCTTC.

About this clone itself: Other nucleotide sequences in the sample specify the same CDR3. The chain uses TRBV27 and TRBJ2-1; 10 nucleotides line up with TRBD2. After removal of 5 bases from V and 4 bases from J, the junction contained 5 bases not matched to a gene. Germline V gives CDR1 MNHEY, CDR2 SMNVEV (reference sequence). The CDR3 loop spans 15 amino acids. This CDR3 reads CASSPLAGVYNEQFF. CDR3 nucleotide sequence: TGTGCCAGCAGTCCCCTAGCGGGAGTATACAATGAGCAGTTCTTC.

As for this clone: This CDR3 is also generated by other DNA sequences in the sample. Here the CDR3 DNA reads TGCGCCAGCAGTGAAAGGGGGTCTGAAGCTTTCTTT. Protein sequence: CASSERGSEAFF. The rearrangement links TRBV10-1 to TRBJ1-1; possible D gene TRBD1, 6 bases. The V and J ends lost 3 bases and 6 bases respectively, with 8 bases between them. CDR3 length: 12 residues. The germline V gene encodes CDR1 WNHNN and CDR2 SYGVQD (reference sequence).